Shown below are 26 T cell receptor beta chains from a single sample sequenced in a study of blood T cell repertoires in COVID-19. TCRdb's table, derived via immunoSEQ multiplex PCR, lists solely in-frame clones and lacks some. The sample lists 100,000 to 150,000 clones, about 70% occurring once. Material: peripheral blood. These receptors all stem from an elderly man with COVID-19, enrolled during active disease.

CDR3 residues: CASPPGHQETQYF. In nucleotides, the CDR3 is TGTGCCAGTCCTCCGGGTCACCAAGAGACCCAGTACTTC. The J gene is TRBJ2-5, the V gene TRBV21-1; the table's D gene call, TRBD2, was not cross checked with the DNA. TRBV21-1 is a pseudogene segment. The CDR3 covers 13 residues.

The chain carries TRBV28 and TRBJ1-3; D remains ambiguous. This CDR3 spans 16 amino acids. Germline V lookup: CDR1 MDHEN, CDR2 SYDVKM. The V end lost 3 bases, the J end lost 4 bases, and 16 bases lay between the germline ends. The CDR3 spells CASSFLDRGTGNTIYF. In DNA, the CDR3 is TGTGCCAGCAGTTTTCTAGATCGGGGAACAGGAAACACCATATATTTT.

The chain employs TRBV7-2 and TRBJ1-2; a weak D match, TRBD1 (6 bases). The CDR3 runs 14 residues. Trimming left V 2 bases short and J 8 bases short, with 15 bases between. Germline V gene data show CDR1 as SGHTA and CDR2 as FQGNSA. CDR3 in DNA: TGTGCCAGCAGCTTAAGGGGGAACAGGGTCGGCTACACCTTC. Encoded protein: CASSLRGNRVGYTF. The full variable domain, its missing parts supplied by reference TRBV7-2 and TRBJ1-2, is GAGVSQSPSNKVTEKGKDVELRCDPISGHTALYWYRQSLGQGLEFLIYFQGNSAPDKSGLPSDRFSAERTGGSVSTLTIQRTQQEDSAVYLCASSLRGNRVGYTFGSGTRLTVV.

The V gene is TRBV5-1, the J gene TRBJ2-1, with D tentatively TRBD2 (6 bases). This CDR3 has 17 residues. Per the germline V gene, CDR1 is SGHRS and CDR2 is YFSETQ. With 0 bases removed from V and 0 bases from J, the gap between germline ends came to 13 bases. CDR3 coding DNA: TGCGCCAGCAGCTTGGCGGGGGTGGGGAGCTCCTACAATGAGCAGTTCTTC. This encodes CASSLAGVGSSYNEQFF.

The chain combines TRBV6-5 with TRBJ2-5; a weak D match, TRBD1 (7 bases). Trimming stripped 7 bases from V and 0 bases from J, with 15 bases between. CDR3 length: 15 residues. CDR1 and CDR2 from the germline V gene are MNHEY and SVGAGI. The CDR3 DNA is TGTGCCAGCAATTTGCCAGGGGGGAACCAAGAGACCCAGTACTTC. Residues: CASNLPGGNQETQYF.

This clone was detected only once. The gene calls are TRBV28 and TRBJ1-6; 10 nucleotides line up with TRBD1. Germline trimming cut 0 bases from V and 13 bases from J; bases unmatched to any gene: 6. Germline V gives CDR1 MDHEN, CDR2 SYDVKM. This CDR3 has 15 residues. CDR3 amino acids: CASSLWRTGGRPLHF. In DNA, the CDR3 is TGTGCCAGCAGTTTATGGAGGACAGGGGGTCGGCCCCTCCACTTT. Full variable domain (rest looked up from reference TRBV28 and TRBJ1-6): DVKVTQSSRYLVKRTGEKVFLECVQDMDHENMFWYRQDPGLGLRLIYFSYDVKMKEKGDIPEGYSVSREKKERFSLILESASTNQTSMYLCASSLWRTGGRPLHFGNGTRLTVT.

The rearrangement links TRBV7-2 to TRBJ2-3; the match to TRBD2 covers 12 bases. This CDR3 spans 18 amino acids. Per the germline V gene, CDR1 is SGHTA and CDR2 is FQGNSA. Unmatched junction bases numbered 10, after V lost 4 bases and J lost 2 bases. CDR3 region: CASSSGLAGFISTDTQYF. Written as DNA, the CDR3 is TGTGCCAGCAGCTCGGGACTAGCGGGTTTTATATCCACAGATACGCAGTATTTT.

The chain has TRBV29-1 and TRBJ2-5; unclear D gene. Germline assignment: CDR1 SQVTM and CDR2 ANQGSEA. Trimming removed 3 bases at V and 5 bases at J, with 16 bases between. The CDR3 has 14 residues. The CDR3, as DNA: TGCAGCGTTGAGGTTGGGTCAGGTGGGGAGACCCAGTACTTC. It specifies CSVEVGSGGETQYF.

This chain connects TRBV24-1 to TRBJ2-3; 13 bases map to TRBD2. Germline CDR1 reads KGHDR; CDR2 reads SFDVKD. The ends lost 4 bases at V and 7 bases at J; junction bases unmatched: 13. CDR3 length: 18 amino acids. In DNA, the CDR3 is TGTGCCACCAGTGAGCTGGGACTAGCGGGGAGAGGGGGTAATACGCAGTATTTT. Translation: CATSELGLAGRGGNTQYF.

The chain recombines TRBV14 with TRBJ2-3; D perhaps matches TRBD1 (6 bases). The CDR3 contains 16 residues. CDR1 SGHDN and CDR2 FVKESK come from the germline V gene. The germline V and J ends were trimmed by 2 bases and 0 bases, with 12 bases remaining between them. The CDR3 DNA sequence: TGTGCCAGCAGCCAATCTCCAGGGGCTAGCACAGATACGCAGTATTTT. This translates into CASSQSPGASTDTQYF.

The rearrangement joins TRBV6-4 to TRBJ1-1; 7 positions agree with TRBD1. This CDR3 is built from 18 residues. From germline, CDR1 is MRHNA and CDR2 SNTAGT. The CDR3 loop is CAQRALQGRNMENTEAFF. CDR3 nucleotide sequence: TGTGCTCAGAGGGCGTTACAGGGGCGGAACATGGAGAACACTGAAGCTTTCTTT.

This clone was observed a handful of times. The chain employs TRBV28 and TRBJ1-1, with D possibly being TRBD1 (6 bases). Germline V CDR1 and CDR2: MDHEN, SYDVKM. The CDR3 loop spans 14 amino acids. V lost 4 bases and J 2 bases, leaving 11 bases between the germline ends. CDR3 coding DNA: TGTGCCAGCAGTTACGGACAGTATAACACTGAAGCTTTCTTT. Its protein product is CASSYGQYNTEAFF.

The chain couples TRBV11-2 to TRBJ1-2; D gene ambiguous. V was pared by 1 base and J by 4 bases, with 10 bases between. CDR1 SGHAT and CDR2 FQNNGV come from the germline V gene. The CDR3 length is 14 residues. The CDR3 loop reads CASSLVTGSYGYTF. For the CDR3, the DNA is TGTGCCAGCAGCTTAGTTACGGGGAGCTATGGCTACACCTTC.

This chain links TRBV2 with TRBJ1-4; D unclear. This CDR3 spans 14 amino acids. The germline V gene has CDR1 SNHLY and CDR2 FYNNEI. V lost 6 bases and J lost 6, with 14 bases in between. This CDR3 reads CASSKGSHDEKLFF. The CDR3, as DNA: TGTGCCAGCAGCAAAGGGAGTCACGATGAAAAACTGTTTTTT.

The V gene is TRBV6-5, the J gene TRBJ2-1, with TRBD1 as a possible D gene (6 bases). The CDR3 has 14 amino acids. Between the trimmed V and J ends, which lost 6 bases and 4 bases, there was a span of 13 bases. Germline CDR1 is MNHEY and CDR2 is SVGAGI. The CDR3, as DNA: TGTGCCAGCAGCACTGTGGGGGCTTACAATGAGCAGTTCTTC. Protein sequence: CASSTVGAYNEQFF.

The genes are TRBV5-6 and TRBJ2-7, with a tentative D call TRBD2 (6 bases). From germline, CDR1 is SGHDT and CDR2 YYEEEE. The CDR3 is 13 residues long. V dropped 4 bases and J dropped 5 bases, with 13 bases sitting between them. Written as DNA, the CDR3 is TGTGCCAGCAGCCCCCCTAGCGCTGACGAGCAGTACTTC. Translation: CASSPPSADEQYF.

The gene calls are TRBV27 and TRBJ2-1; 12 positions match TRBD1. Unmatched junction bases numbered 5, after V lost 3 bases and J lost 8 bases. CDR1 is MNHEY, CDR2 SMNVEV, per germline (reference sequence). There are 15 residues in the CDR3. The CDR3 bases are TGTGCCAGCAGTTTGTCCGGGACAGGGGGCTATGAGCAGTTCTTC. It encodes CASSLSGTGGYEQFF.

This rearrangement joins TRBV28 to TRBJ2-1; D unclear. The ends were cut back, 3 bases at V and 6 bases at J, with 6 bases in the middle. The CDR3 is made up of 12 amino acids. Per germline, CDR1 MDHEN and CDR2 SYDVKM. DNA for the CDR3: TGTGCCAGCAGTTTCTGGCTCAATGAGCAGTTCTTC. Protein product: CASSFWLNEQFF.

In this sample, this clone turned up once. At one boundary the junction diverges from the germline segment, which might be a read error. The chain has TRBV7-7 and TRBJ2-5, with 8 bases fitting TRBD2. CDR1 is SSHAT and CDR2 is FNYEAQ in the germline V gene (reference sequence). The CDR3 has 15 residues. The DNA of the CDR3 is TGTGCTAGCAGCCCCGGGGGGGATATACAAGAGACCCAGTACTTC. Translating gives CASSPGGDIQETQYF.

The V call is TRBV10-3, the J call TRBJ2-1, with TRBD1 identical over 10 bases. CDR3 length: 16 amino acids. J gave up 8 bases and V 3 bases, and 10 bases lay outside the gene matches. Germline V gene lookup returns CDR1 ENHRY and CDR2 SYGVKD. The chain's CDR3 is CAISDPDRGRMDEQFF. Written as DNA, the CDR3 is TGTGCCATCAGTGATCCGGACAGGGGGAGGATGGATGAGCAGTTCTTC.

The chain recombines TRBV9 with TRBJ2-1; 7 bases align to TRBD2. The CDR3 is 14 residues long. CDR1 is SGDLS and CDR2 is YYNGEE in the germline V gene. The junction had 1 base not matched to a gene; V was cut back by 0 bases and J by 4 bases. CDR3 in amino acids: CASSVARGYNEQFF. The CDR3 DNA reads as TGTGCCAGCAGCGTAGCGCGGGGGTACAATGAGCAGTTCTTC.

V is TRBV4-1 and J is TRBJ1-1, with 9 bases fitting TRBD1. This CDR3 comprises 16 residues. Germline V gene sequence: CDR1 MGHRA, CDR2 YSYEKL. With V trimmed by 4 bases and J by 0 bases, 6 bases remained unmatched. The CDR3 coding sequence is TGCGCCAGCAGCCGTTTGGACAGGGGATTGAACACTGAAGCTTTCTTT. Protein: CASSRLDRGLNTEAFF.

This clone was seen only a few times. This rearrangement joins TRBV27 to TRBJ2-7; D perhaps matches TRBD1 (6 bases). The germline CDR1 and CDR2 sequences are MNHEY and SMNVEV (reference sequence). The CDR3 runs to 16 residues. The V end lost 5 bases, the J end lost 2 bases, and 19 bases lay between the germline ends. This chain's CDR3 is CASSLYPPRQAYEQYF. The CDR3 DNA reads as TGTGCCAGCAGTCTATACCCCCCCAGACAGGCCTACGAGCAGTACTTC.

In regard to this clone: A read error may account for a junction end that differs from germline. This chain links TRBV6-6 with TRBJ1-2; TRBD1 might be the D (5 bases). CDR1 and CDR2 (germline): MNHNY, SVGAGI (reference sequence). This CDR3 spans 15 amino acids. CDR3 nucleotide sequence: TGTGCCAGCACTTACCGGGGGGACTCTAACTATGGCTACACCTTC. Protein: CASTYRGDSNYGYTF.

The V gene is TRBV4-1, the J gene TRBJ1-4, with D possibly being TRBD1 (5 bases). The germline V gene has CDR1 MGHRA and CDR2 YSYEKL. Trimming removed 0 bases at V and 0 bases at J, with 17 bases between. This CDR3 region has 19 residues. The CDR3 DNA sequence: TGCGCCAGCAGCCAAGAAGGGGAGGGATTCATGGCAACTAATGAAAAACTGTTTTTT. This translates into CASSQEGEGFMATNEKLFF.

The rearrangement uses TRBV18 and TRBJ2-7, with D perhaps matching TRBD1 (6 bases). V lost 6 bases to trimming and J lost 3 bases, with 18 bases between them. This CDR3 is 15 amino acids long. The germline V gene encodes CDR1 KGHSH and CDR2 LQKENI. CDR3 DNA: TGTGCCAGCTCCCAGGGGCTCAGGGCGGACTACGAGCAGTACTTC. As protein: CASSQGLRADYEQYF.